Listed below are T cell receptor beta chains from one sample, sequenced in a study of human T cells and chemical hapten exposure. Each CDR3 protein gets one entry after TCRdb re-called the RACE reads with MiXCR. Among a few hundred thousand distinct CDR3 sequences listed, about 5% were seen once. This material consisted of whole blood, taken in connection with sensitization to the hapten diphenylcyclopropenone (DPC). These receptors all come from a woman aged 18-30 years with alopecia areata. Some clones in this sample may be carry-over from other donors' samples. Both conserved end residues are part of each CDR3. Each record gives: J gene, clone size, D gene, V gene, CDR3 protein, CDR3 DNA. A D gene is named only where the DNA matches it firmly. The size field is filled for only some rows; it gives once, few, many or a size class.

>TRBJ2-6|few|.|TRBV12-3/TRBV12-4
CASSLPLGSGANVLTF
TGTGCCAGCAGTTTACCCCTAGGCTCTGGGGCCAACGTCCTGACTTTC
>TRBJ2-7|.|TRBD1|TRBV4-2
CASSYEQGASYEQYF
TGTGCCAGCAGCTACGAACAGGGGGCCTCCTACGAGCAGTACTTC
>TRBJ1-6|.|.|TRBV27
CASGAPLHF
TGTGCCAGCGGAGCACCCCTCCACTTT
>TRBJ2-7|.|.|TRBV28
CASRTVATEQYF
TGTGCCAGCAGGACAGTTGCGACCGAGCAGTACTTC
>TRBJ1-6|many|.|TRBV6-1
CASSEAVNSPLHF
TGTGCCAGCAGTGAAGCGGTGAATTCACCCCTCCACTTT
>TRBJ1-2|.|.|TRBV12-3/TRBV12-4
CASSSNRGAYGYTF
TGTGCCAGCAGTTCCAACCGGGGCGCATATGGCTACACCTTC
>TRBJ2-3|many|TRBD2|TRBV6-6
CASSQSLAGGSDTQYF
TGTGCCAGCAGCCAATCGCTAGCGGGGGGCTCAGATACGCAGTATTTT
>TRBJ1-1|many|.|TRBV20-1
CSANTDRSEAFF
TGCAGTGCTAATACGGATCGAAGTGAAGCTTTCTTT
>TRBJ2-1|many|TRBD2|TRBV11-2
CASSLRGGPWNEQFF
TGTGCCAGCAGCCTCCGGGGGGGGCCGTGGAATGAGCAGTTCTTC
>TRBJ1-1|many|TRBD1|TRBV5-1
CASSTAYRGEAFF
TGCGCCAGCAGCACGGCTTACAGGGGTGAAGCTTTCTTT
>TRBJ2-1|few|TRBD2|TRBV11-3
CASSRRTSGGYEQFF
TGTGCCAGCAGCCGTCGGACTAGCGGGGGCTATGAGCAGTTCTTC
>TRBJ1-6|.|.|TRBV21-1
CASSKAQGRESGDSPLHF
TGTGCCAGCAGCAAAGCGCAAGGGAGGGAGTCGGGGGATTCACCCCTCCACTTT
>TRBJ1-6|.|.|TRBV10-3
CATTTDRSSYNSPLHF
TGTGCCACCACCACCGACAGGAGCTCCTATAATTCACCCCTCCACTTT
>TRBJ2-2|.|.|TRBV6-6
CASSYGRAWTGELFF
TGTGCCAGCAGTTACGGCAGGGCATGGACCGGGGAGCTGTTTTTT
>TRBJ1-5|many|TRBD1|TRBV5-5
CASSLWLRGPGPGNQPQHF
TGTGCCAGCAGCTTGTGGTTGAGGGGGCCCGGCCCCGGCAATCAGCCCCAGCATTTT
>TRBJ1-5|.|TRBD1|TRBV6-2/TRBV6-3
CASSYRGPNVSNQPQHF
TGTGCCAGCAGTTACAGGGGGCCAAATGTCTCCAATCAGCCCCAGCATTTT
>TRBJ1-1|many|TRBD1|TRBV12-5
CASDRTGGTEAFF
TGTGCTAGTGACCGGACAGGGGGCACTGAAGCTTTCTTT
>TRBJ1-2|.|TRBD1|TRBV6-1
CASSGDRGRVDYGYTF
TGTGCCAGCAGTGGGGACAGGGGGCGCGTGGACTATGGCTACACCTTC
>TRBJ2-3|many|.|TRBV7-2
CASSSRQDTDTQYF
TGTGCCAGCAGCTCGCGACAGGACACAGATACGCAGTATTTT